The clone carrying this T cell receptor (beta chain) was counted a few times. The antigen remains unidentified. The sample comes from a study of cytomegalovirus exposure and HLA in healthy donors. Looking at the study overall: In an earlier analysis, 90 million to 130 million unique TCR beta sequences were found from some 200 million T cells. Study results and limitations: Researchers left out some V segments, among them TRBV6-2 and TRBV6-3, as indistinguishable. In an earlier analysis, most TCR beta V segments were productive about 87% or about 30% of the time.

The germline V and J ends were trimmed by 2 bases and 0 bases, with 14 bases remaining between them. The CDR3 loop spans 16 amino acids. Germline V gene data show CDR1 as SNHLY and CDR2 as FYNNEI. With 60 Vbeta and 13 Jbeta primers, the PCR was carried out. Only in-frame clones appear in the TCRdb table, and some are missing; sequencing was by immunoSEQ multiplex PCR. Of approximately 160,000 clones in the sample, about 75% were seen once. The sequencing input was PBMCs. The chain combines TRBV2 with TRBJ2-7; possibly TRBD2 for D (5 bases). The clonotype originates from a male donor in good health and CMV-seropositive. The CDR3 loop reads CASSERARVSSYEQYF. For the CDR3, the DNA is TGTGCCAGCAGTGAAAGGGCGCGGGTGAGCTCCTACGAGCAGTACTTC.